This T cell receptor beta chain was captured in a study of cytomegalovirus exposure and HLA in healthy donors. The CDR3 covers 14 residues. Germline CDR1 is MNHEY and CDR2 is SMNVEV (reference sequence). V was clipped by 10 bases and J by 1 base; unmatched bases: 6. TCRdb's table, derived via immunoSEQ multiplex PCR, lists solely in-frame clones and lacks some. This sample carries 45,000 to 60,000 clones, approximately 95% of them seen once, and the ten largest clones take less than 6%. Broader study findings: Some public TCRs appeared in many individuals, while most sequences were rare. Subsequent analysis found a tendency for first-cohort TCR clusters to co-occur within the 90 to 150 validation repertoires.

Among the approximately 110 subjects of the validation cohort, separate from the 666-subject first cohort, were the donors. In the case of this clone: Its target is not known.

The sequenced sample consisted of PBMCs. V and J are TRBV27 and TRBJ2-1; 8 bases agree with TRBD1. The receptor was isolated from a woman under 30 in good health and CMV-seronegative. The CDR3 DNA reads TGTGCCACCAATGGACAGGGTTCCTACAATGAGCAGTTCTTC. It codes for CATNGQGSYNEQFF.